This T cell receptor beta chain came from a study of OX40 agonist ivuxolimab in advanced cancers. General study findings and limits: There was clonal expansion of CD4+ and CD8+ blood T cells by week 6 at 0.1 to 3.0 mg/kg. More expanded clones were seen, on average, in CD8+ T cells than in CD4+.

The germline V gene encodes CDR1 KGHSH and CDR2 LQKENI. V dropped 0 bases and J dropped 4 bases, with 12 bases sitting between them. The CDR3 length is 15 residues. The method was immunoSEQ multiplex PCR; TCRdb's version includes in-frame clones alone and lacks a portion of them. The sample lists fewer than 80,000 clones, 87% occurring once. Regarding this clone: The target antigen is unknown.

The specimen comprised CD4+ or CD8+ T cells sorted from blood, sampled in a trial of the OX40 agonist ivuxolimab. The sequence was obtained from an adult with an advanced solid tumor such as melanoma, head and neck, liver or kidney cancer. The chain links TRBV18 to TRBJ1-1, with no clear D. CDR3 bases: TGTGCCAGCTCACCACCTGCCGCGAGTCGCACTGAAGCTTTCTTT. Its translation: CASSPPAASRTEAFF.